This T cell receptor (beta chain) came from a study of T-cell memory formation after mild COVID-19. On the study more broadly: TCR clusters largely stayed donor specific.

TCRdb independently ran MiXCR on the 5' RACE reads; one entry per CDR3 protein. The table shows a few hundred thousand distinct CDR3 sequences, with approximately 15% occurring only once. The length of the CDR3 is 12 residues. From germline, CDR1 is MRHNA and CDR2 SNTAGT. The ends were cut back, 2 bases at V and 3 bases at J, with 3 bases in the middle. At least ten counts were recorded for this clonotype. V gene TRBV6-4 combines with J gene TRBJ2-3; D call uncertain. The clonotype comes from a young man who had mild COVID-19 (a few samples of this study predate the infection). Cell type and time point are not known. Material: PBMCs or a T cell subset sorted from them (not recorded which). As DNA, the CDR3 is TGTGCCAGCAGTGACGTGACAGATACGCAGTATTTT. The encoded protein is CASSDVTDTQYF.